This TCR beta chain was captured by sequencing in a study of cytomegalovirus exposure and HLA in healthy donors. This clone has more than one count but fewer than ten. Antigen specificity is unknown. V was trimmed by 3 bases and J by 0 bases, leaving 12 bases between them. Germline V CDR1 and CDR2: SGDLS, YYNGEE. The CDR3 covers 15 residues. Every donor was a healthy person donating bone marrow. Amplification used 60 Vbeta primers and 13 Jbeta primers. Libraries were prepared by immunoSEQ multiplex PCR; TCRdb keeps only in-frame clonotypes and omits some of them. This table has 140,000 to 150,000 clones, 80% appearing once. Study-wide results and caveats: An Asian-associated ancestry cluster reportedly showed fewer N-insertions than the approximately 700-donor mean in a later analysis. Most TCR sequences were uncommon, yet certain public TCRs appeared in many donors.

Sequenced sample: PBMCs. This chain connects TRBV9 to TRBJ1-1, with D tentatively TRBD1 (6 bases). The source is a middle-aged man in good health and CMV-seronegative. The CDR3 loop is CASSAATGLNTEAFF. Here the CDR3 DNA reads TGTGCCAGCAGCGCCGCAACAGGGCTGAACACTGAAGCTTTCTTT.